These 8 T cell receptor beta chains came from one sample sequenced in a study of T cell repertoires in cytomegalovirus infection. MiXCR was run by TCRdb on the reads, yielding one entry per CDR3 protein. The table lists 210,000 or so distinct CDR3 sequences, around 6.2% of them singletons. The specimen sequenced was PBMCs. Receptors were obtained from a human donor in good health (CMV status not recorded). Some clones in this sample may be carry-over from other donors' samples.

This clonotype has at least ten counts. This chain connects TRBV7-2 to TRBJ1-6, with 10 bases identical to TRBD1. From germline, CDR1 is SGHTA and CDR2 FQGNSA. J lost 6 bases, V lost 4 bases, and 6 bases had no gene match. The CDR3 consists of 16 residues. CDR3 residues: CASSSTGGMGNSPLHF. The DNA for the CDR3 is TGTGCCAGCAGCTCGACAGGGGGCATGGGTAATTCACCCCTCCACTTT. The whole variable domain, filled in from reference TRBV7-2 and TRBJ1-6, reads GAGVSQSPSNKVTEKGKDVELRCDPISGHTALYWYRQSLGQGLEFLIYFQGNSAPDKSGLPSDRFSAERTGGSVSTLTIQRTQQEDSAVYLCASSSTGGMGNSPLHFGNGTRLTVT.

The chain has TRBV20-1 and TRBJ2-7; D is possibly TRBD1 or TRBD2 (5 bases each). This CDR3 comprises 15 residues. V shed 0 bases and J shed 6 bases, with 18 bases lying between them. Germline CDR1 reads DFQATT; CDR2 reads SNEGSKA (reference sequence). The CDR3 region has the DNA TGCAGTGCTAGAGATCGGGACGGAGGAGAGGCCGAGCAGTACTTC. Translated, it gives CSARDRDGGEAEQYF.

This clonotype has ten or more counts. CDR3 sequence reads: CSAIAGAVQETQYF. CDR3 sequence (DNA): TGCAGTGCCATAGCGGGGGCGGTTCAAGAGACCCAGTACTTC. The V and J genes are TRBV20-1 and TRBJ2-5, with 9 bases lining up with TRBD2. Per germline, CDR1 DFQATT and CDR2 SNEGSKA (reference sequence). CDR3 length: 14 residues. V lost 6 bases and J lost 2; bases outside the gene matches: 7.

At least ten counts were recorded for this clonotype. V usage is TRBV6-6 and J usage is TRBJ2-7, with D hard to call. There are 16 residues in the CDR3. Trimming left V 2 bases short and J 0 bases short, with 14 bases between. The germline V gene encodes CDR1 MNHNY and CDR2 SVGAGI (reference sequence). CDR3 sequence reads: CASSYDPKAPSYEQYF. CDR3 DNA: TGTGCCAGCAGTTACGACCCAAAAGCGCCCTCCTACGAGCAGTACTTC.

This clonotype showed up many times. The chain links TRBV12-3 or TRBV12-4 to TRBJ2-1, with 8 bases aligning to TRBD2. The CDR3 has 16 amino acids. V was clipped by 6 bases and J by 4 bases; unmatched bases: 11. The CDR3: CASRAAGTSRYNEQFF. The CDR3 bases are TGTGCCAGCAGGGCTGCCGGGACTAGTCGATACAATGAGCAGTTCTTC.

This clonotype showed up many times. The rearrangement joins TRBV20-1 to TRBJ2-7, with D perhaps being TRBD1 or TRBD2 (5 bases each). Trimming pared 3 bases from V and 1 base from J, leaving 7 bases between. CDR1 and CDR2 from the germline V gene are DFQATT and SNEGSKA (reference sequence). CDR3 size: 12 residues. This CDR3 is CSARGPSYEQYF. The CDR3 bases are TGCAGTGCTAGGGGACCTTCCTACGAGCAGTACTTC.

This clonotype has a count of ten or more. The CDR3 loop reads CAIRRDVNSPLHF. The CDR3 DNA follows: TGTGCCATCAGGCGGGACGTGAATTCACCCCTCCACTTT. The chain recombines TRBV10-3 with TRBJ1-6; perhaps TRBD1 as D (5 bases). V lost 6 bases, J lost 7 bases, and 10 bases lay in between. Germline V lookup: CDR1 ENHRY, CDR2 SYGVKD. This CDR3 spans 13 amino acids.

This clonotype has ten or more counts. CDR3 in DNA: TGTGCCAGCAGCCCAGACGAGTGGGGACAGAACTACGAGCAGTACTTC. This gives the protein CASSPDEWGQNYEQYF. The genes are TRBV11-2 and TRBJ2-7, with 7 positions matching TRBD1. This CDR3 has 16 amino acids. Losses at the gene ends were 5 bases for V and 3 bases for J; bases not matched to a gene: 13. Germline CDR1 reads SGHAT; CDR2 reads FQNNGV.